Each of the 29 T cell receptor beta chains below was sequenced from the same sample in a study of cytomegalovirus exposure and HLA in healthy donors (dated 2017 in TCRdb). The method behind the library was the immunoSEQ multiplex PCR assay. The multiplex PCR relied on a mix of 60 forward primers for TCR Vbeta segments and 13 reverse primers for TCR Jbeta segments. TCRdb re-hosts the immuneACCESS table, in-frame sequences only. Its copies lack some clones; in the studies checked, an unresolved V gene accounts for under half of them, and the cause for the rest is not known. The sample's table covers tens of thousands of clones. The top ten constitute 5.5% to 6.5% of the sample. Sample: PBMCs. The receptors shown here come from a girl aged 5 to 17 in good health and CMV-seropositive.

The rearrangement joins TRBV7-2 to TRBJ2-7; D not resolved. CDR1 is SGHTA and CDR2 is FQGNSA in the germline V gene. V was cut by 2 bases and J by 3 bases, with 5 bases left in between. The CDR3 has 12 amino acids. CDR3 sequence reads: CASSLNSYEQYF. DNA for the CDR3: TGTGCCAGCAGCTTAAACAGCTACGAGCAGTACTTC.

The V and J genes are TRBV25-1 and TRBJ2-2; possible D gene TRBD2, 5 bases. Trimming cost V 7 bases and J 3 bases, with 6 bases left between them. The germline V gene encodes CDR1 MGHDK and CDR2 SYGVNS. This CDR3 region has 12 residues. DNA for the CDR3: TGTGCCAGCAAGAGGGACACCGGGGAGCTGTTTTTT. It yields the protein CASKRDTGELFF.

The chain combines TRBV29-1 with TRBJ2-7, with D possibly matching TRBD1 (6 bases). Germline V CDR1 and CDR2: SQVTM, ANQGSEA. Trimming took 2 bases from V and 2 from J, leaving 22 bases between them. The CDR3 extends over 17 amino acids. DNA for the CDR3: TGCAGCGTTGAATTTTATGTGGAGCAGGGGTCTACCTACGAGCAGTACTTC. This gives the protein CSVEFYVEQGSTYEQYF.

The chain recombines TRBV4-3 with TRBJ1-5; D is undetermined. Trimming took off 0 bases at V and 5 bases at J, with 11 bases between the two ends. The germline V gene has CDR1 LGHNA and CDR2 YSLEER. This CDR3 contains 15 residues. The CDR3 loop reads CASSQERGRDQPQHF. CDR3 in DNA: TGCGCCAGCAGCCAAGAGCGCGGGCGGGATCAGCCCCAGCATTTT.

The chain combines TRBV5-1 with TRBJ2-5; no clear D. This CDR3 spans 15 amino acids. Germline CDR1 is SGHRS and CDR2 is YFSETQ. V lost 3 bases and J 4 bases, leaving 16 bases between the germline ends. For the CDR3, the DNA is TGCGCCAGCAGCTACTTCGGGTCACTGGGAGAGACCCAGTACTTC. This sequence encodes CASSYFGSLGETQYF.

A note on this clone: One end of the junction varies from germline; a read error may be responsible. The rearrangement uses TRBV6-1 and TRBJ1-6, with 7 positions matching TRBD1. CDR1 MNHNS and CDR2 SASEGT come from the germline V gene. The CDR3 runs to 13 residues. CDR3 nucleotide sequence: TGTGCAAGCAGCGTACAGGGGAGTTCACCCCTCCACTTT. This translates into CASSVQGSSPLHF.

The V and J genes are TRBV4-3 and TRBJ1-2, with D unclear. Trimming removed 0 bases from V and 5 bases from J, with 13 bases in between. Looked up from germline, CDR1 is LGHNA and CDR2 is YSLEER. This CDR3 has 15 amino acids. For the CDR3, the DNA is TGCGCCAGCAGCCAAGATAGAGGGTTGTTATATGGCTACACCTTC. Translated, it gives CASSQDRGLLYGYTF.

This chain's CDR3 is CASSPSGGPQETQYF. CDR3 nucleotide sequence: TGTGCCAGCAGCCCGAGCGGGGGGCCACAAGAGACCCAGTACTTC. The rearrangement joins TRBV6-5 to TRBJ2-5, with TRBD2 matching 9 bases. Germline CDR1 reads MNHEY; CDR2 reads SVGAGI. The CDR3 length is 15 residues. Trimming at V came to 6 bases and at J to 2 bases, leaving 7 bases not matched to a gene.

The chain employs TRBV14 and TRBJ1-6; D is unclear. The CDR3 sequence is 14 residues long. V was pared by 0 bases and J by 8 bases, with 8 bases between. CDR1 and CDR2 (germline): SGHDN, FVKESK. CDR3 coding DNA: TGTGCCAGCAGCCAAGATTGGAGAGATTCACCCCTCCACTTT. It codes for CASSQDWRDSPLHF.

This chain connects TRBV4-1 to TRBJ1-2; tentative D call: TRBD1 (5 bases). The CDR3 spans 13 residues. Germline CDR1 reads MGHRA; CDR2 reads YSYEKL. V gave up 0 bases and J gave up 7 bases, with 9 bases separating them. As DNA, the CDR3 is TGCGCCAGCAGCCAAGATCGGGGGTTTGGCTACACCTTC. It is translated as CASSQDRGFGYTF.

This sequence joins TRBV15 and TRBJ1-1, with D unresolved. Between the trimmed V and J ends, which lost 0 bases and 1 base, there was a span of 12 bases. Germline V CDR1 and CDR2: LNHNV, YYDKDF (reference sequence). The CDR3 spans 16 residues. The DNA of the CDR3 is TGTGCCACCAGCAGAGATGGGGAGCGCCAGAACACTGAAGCTTTCTTT. It codes for CATSRDGERQNTEAFF.

This chain links TRBV6-5 with TRBJ1-3, with D possibly matching TRBD1 (5 bases). This CDR3 contains 12 residues. The V gene lost 11 bases and the J gene lost 4 bases, with 12 bases spanning the gap. Germline V gene lookup returns CDR1 MNHEY and CDR2 SVGAGI. CDR3 residues: CAVGTLGNTIYF. The DNA of the CDR3 is TGTGCCGTCGGGACTCTAGGAAACACCATATATTTT.

This chain uses TRBV15 with TRBJ1-2; possibly TRBD1 for D (6 bases). Germline CDR1 is LNHNV and CDR2 is YYDKDF (reference sequence). Trimming took off 2 bases at V and 2 bases at J, with 12 bases between the two ends. The CDR3 consists of 15 residues. CDR3 sequence (DNA): TGTGCCACCAGCAGACCTCCTACAGGGAACTATGGCTACACCTTC. It codes for CATSRPPTGNYGYTF.

The V gene is TRBV2, the J gene TRBJ1-6, with TRBD1 matching over 7 bases. Per the germline V gene, CDR1 is SNHLY and CDR2 is FYNNEI. The CDR3 consists of 14 residues. Trimming at V came to 5 bases and at J to 7 bases, leaving 5 bases not matched to a gene. This chain's CDR3 is CASSTGTENSPLHF. DNA of the CDR3: TGTGCCAGCAGTACCGGGACAGAAAATTCACCCCTCCACTTT. The variable domain in full, completed from reference TRBV2 and TRBJ1-6, reads EPEVTQTPSHQVTQMGQEVILRCVPISNHLYFYWYRQILGQKVEFLVSFYNNEISEKSEIFDDQFSVERPDGSNFTLKIRSTKLEDSAMYFCASSTGTENSPLHFGNGTRLTVT.

This chain uses TRBV18 with TRBJ2-2; 14 bases fit TRBD2. V shed 2 bases and J 4 bases; nucleotides not matched to a gene: 6. Germline loops: CDR1 KGHSH, CDR2 LQKENI. This CDR3 spans 18 amino acids. CDR3 DNA: TGTGCCAGCTCACCAATCGGGACTAGCGGGGGATCCACCGGGGAGCTGTTTTTT. Translating gives CASSPIGTSGGSTGELFF. Together with reference TRBV18 and TRBJ2-2, the CDR3 gives the full variable domain: NAGVMQNPRHLVRRRGQEARLRCSPMKGHSHVYWYRQLPEEGLKFMVYLQKENIIDESGMPKERFSAEFPKEGPSILRIQQVVRGDSAAYFCASSPIGTSGGSTGELFFGEGSRLTVL.

The J gene is TRBJ2-3, the V gene TRBV9; D is possibly TRBD2 (5 bases). The CDR3 has 14 residues. Germline V gives CDR1 SGDLS, CDR2 YYNGEE. The V gene lost 4 bases and the J gene lost 4 bases, with 13 bases spanning the gap. DNA of the CDR3: TGTGCCAGCAGCCAAGCGGCAGGCGCAGATACGCAGTATTTT. This gives the protein CASSQAAGADTQYF.

J is TRBJ1-2 and V is TRBV6-5; D remains ambiguous. This CDR3 spans 11 amino acids. Trimming took 10 bases from V and 4 from J, leaving 10 bases between them. Germline V gene sequence: CDR1 MNHEY, CDR2 SVGAGI. CDR3 bases: TGTGCCACCTACGGACTCTATGGCTACACCTTC. It yields the protein CATYGLYGYTF.

The chain uses TRBV25-1 and TRBJ2-2; D unclear. Trimming pared 5 bases from V and 6 bases from J, leaving 10 bases between. CDR1 is MGHDK, CDR2 SYGVNS, per germline. This CDR3 region has 13 residues. The CDR3 here is CASSRGVSGELFF. The CDR3 DNA is TGTGCCAGCAGTAGAGGCGTGTCCGGGGAGCTGTTTTTT.

The chain employs TRBV9 and TRBJ1-1, with 7 bases aligning to TRBD1. After removal of 7 bases from V and 6 bases from J, the junction contained 21 bases not matched to a gene. Germline V gene data show CDR1 as SGDLS and CDR2 as YYNGEE. This CDR3 comprises 17 residues. The CDR3 loop reads CASSKGLEGATGAEAFF. CDR3 DNA: TGTGCCAGCTCGAAGGGGCTGGAGGGGGCCACGGGCGCTGAAGCTTTCTTT.

The CDR3 DNA reads TGCGCCAGCAGCCCGGGGTCAAGTGGAGTCCAGGTTCAGTACTTC. Amino acids: CASSPGSSGVQVQYF. This chain joins TRBV5-1 and TRBJ2-4; TRBD2 might be the D (5 bases). Germline CDR1 reads SGHRS; CDR2 reads YFSETQ. With 4 bases removed from V and 11 bases from J, the gap between germline ends came to 22 bases. The CDR3 totals 15 residues.

This rearrangement joins TRBV7-9 to TRBJ1-6; D gene ambiguous. This CDR3 comprises 14 residues. Per germline, CDR1 SEHNR and CDR2 FQNEAQ (reference sequence). The V and J ends lost 1 base and 8 bases respectively, with 9 bases between them. The CDR3, as DNA: TGTGCCAGCAGCTTAGGGACTTTGTATTCACCCCTCCACTTT. Amino acids: CASSLGTLYSPLHF.

This sequence joins TRBV7-8 and TRBJ1-2; 10 positions match TRBD1. Germline-derived CDR1 and CDR2 are SGHVS and FQNEAQ. The CDR3 has 16 residues. Germline trimming cut 4 bases from V and 2 bases from J; bases unmatched to any gene: 7. The DNA of the CDR3 is TGTGCCAGCAGCTATGGGACAGGGGCCGCGAACTATGGCTACACCTTC. This gives the protein CASSYGTGAANYGYTF.

V and J are TRBV5-1 and TRBJ2-6; the D is unclear. The CDR3 is 14 residues long. Germline values: CDR1 SGHRS, CDR2 YFSETQ. Deletions cut 4 bases from V and 3 bases from J, with 8 bases between. The CDR3 nucleotides read TGCGCCAGCAGCCGCATACTTGGGGCCAACGTCCTGACTTTC. Translating it yields CASSRILGANVLTF.

The chain is built from TRBV27 and TRBJ1-1, with a possible D match to TRBD1 (6 bases). The ends were cut back, 2 bases at V and 5 bases at J, with 15 bases in the middle. Germline lookup yields CDR1 MNHEY and CDR2 SMNVEV (reference sequence). This CDR3 spans 15 amino acids. The chain's CDR3 is CASSLHPQGKTEAFF. The CDR3 DNA reads as TGTGCCAGCAGTTTACACCCTCAGGGGAAAACTGAAGCTTTCTTT.

V and J are TRBV4-1 and TRBJ2-7; the match to TRBD2 covers 15 bases. This CDR3 contains 18 residues. The trim removed 4 bases at V and 6 bases at J, leaving 13 bases unmatched. The germline V gene encodes CDR1 MGHRA and CDR2 YSYEKL. The DNA of the CDR3 is TGCGCCAGCAGCCGAAGGACTAGCGGGGGGGCGGGAAGTTTCGAGCAGTACTTC. It codes for CASSRRTSGGAGSFEQYF.

The chain couples TRBV30 to TRBJ1-2; tentative D call: TRBD1 (5 bases). This CDR3 contains 14 residues. Trimming removed 3 bases at V and 4 bases at J, with 15 bases between. The germline V gene encodes CDR1 GTSNPN and CDR2 SVGIG (reference sequence). The CDR3 region is CAWRAGGEPYGYTF. Here the CDR3 DNA reads TGTGCCTGGAGGGCGGGGGGGGAGCCCTATGGCTACACCTTC.

This rearrangement joins TRBV6-5 to TRBJ2-5; 7 bases agree with TRBD1. Per germline, CDR1 MNHEY and CDR2 SVGAGI. The junction had 9 bases not matched to a gene; V was cut back by 6 bases and J by 5 bases. The CDR3 consists of 14 residues. DNA of the CDR3: TGTGCCAGCAGCGTAACAGGGGCTGGGGAGACCCAGTACTTC. Protein: CASSVTGAGETQYF.

The J gene is TRBJ1-3, the V gene TRBV4-1; no definite D call. CDR1 is MGHRA and CDR2 is YSYEKL in the germline V gene. This CDR3 has 18 residues. V dropped 0 bases and J dropped 0 bases, with 15 bases sitting between them. The CDR3 sequence is CASSQDGVATRSGNTIYF. CDR3 coding DNA: TGCGCCAGCAGCCAAGACGGGGTGGCCACACGCTCTGGAAACACCATATATTTT.

This rearrangement joins TRBV27 to TRBJ1-2, with unresolved D. CDR1 MNHEY and CDR2 SMNVEV come from the germline V gene (reference sequence). V lost 5 bases and J lost 4, with 14 bases in between. The CDR3 length is 14 residues. In nucleotides, the CDR3 is TGTGCCAGCAGTCCGCGCATCAAAGCCTATGGCTACACCTTC. Protein: CASSPRIKAYGYTF.